This T cell receptor beta chain was recovered during a study of patients and donors after allogeneic stem cell transplantation. V lost 3 bases and J lost 1, with 9 bases in between. This CDR3 is 13 amino acids long. Per germline, CDR1 GTSNPN and CDR2 SVGIG (reference sequence). Each CDR3 protein is one row after TCRdb ran MiXCR on the RT-PCR reads. The sample consists of roughly 140,000 distinct CDR3 sequences, roughly two fifths of them appearing once. The source material was blood, either unsorted or a sorted T cell fraction (not recorded which). The chain employs TRBV30 and TRBJ1-1; D is uncertain. This TCR derives from a human donor who was either an allogeneic HSCT recipient or a stem cell or donor lymphocyte infusion donor (not recorded which). It is not recorded whose cells these are; they may come from a transplant donor. CDR3 sequence (DNA): TGTGCCTGGAGCCTACAGAGGAACACTGAAGCTTTCTTT. This encodes CAWSLQRNTEAFF.